Described below is a single T cell receptor beta chain sequence and its context. The sample is drawn from a study of chemoradiotherapy in HPV16-positive cancers. Data came from immunoSEQ multiplex PCR; TCRdb stores just in-frame clones and leaves some out. The table has about 21,000 clones, about 90% seen once. This specimen was blood, taken from a patient who underwent chemoradiotherapy. The receptor was isolated from a human donor with HPV-associated anogenital cancer.

DNA for the CDR3: TGCAGCGACGTCCGGGGCATAGAGTTCTCTTCTGGGGCCAACGTCCTGACTTTC. Protein product: CSDVRGIEFSSGANVLTF. This chain uses TRBV29-1 with TRBJ2-6; D may match TRBD1 or TRBD2 (5 bases each). V lost 7 bases and J 1 base, leaving 23 bases between the germline ends. Looked up from germline, CDR1 is SQVTM and CDR2 is ANQGSEA. This CDR3 spans 18 amino acids.